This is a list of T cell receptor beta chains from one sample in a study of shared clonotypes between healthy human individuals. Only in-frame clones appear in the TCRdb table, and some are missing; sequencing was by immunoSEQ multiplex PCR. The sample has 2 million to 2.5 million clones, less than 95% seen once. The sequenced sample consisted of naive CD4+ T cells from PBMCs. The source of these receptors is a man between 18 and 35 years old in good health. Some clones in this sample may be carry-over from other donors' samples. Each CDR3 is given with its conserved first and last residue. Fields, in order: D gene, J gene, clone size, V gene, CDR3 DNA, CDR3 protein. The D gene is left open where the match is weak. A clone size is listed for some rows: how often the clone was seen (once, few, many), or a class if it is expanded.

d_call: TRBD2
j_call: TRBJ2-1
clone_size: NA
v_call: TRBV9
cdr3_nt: TGTGCCAGCAGCGTAGGGTATAGATGGACTAGCGGGCAATGGCAATACAATGAGCAGTTCTTC
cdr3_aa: CASSVGYRWTSGQWQYNEQFF

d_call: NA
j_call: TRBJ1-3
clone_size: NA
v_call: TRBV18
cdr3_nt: TGTGCCAGCTCACCTACCAGTGGGGGCTCTGGAAACACCATATATTTT
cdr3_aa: CASSPTSGGSGNTIYF

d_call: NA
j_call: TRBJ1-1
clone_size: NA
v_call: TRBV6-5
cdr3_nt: TGTGCCAGCAGATCCACTCTGAACACTGAAGCTTTCTTT
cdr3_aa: CASRSTLNTEAFF

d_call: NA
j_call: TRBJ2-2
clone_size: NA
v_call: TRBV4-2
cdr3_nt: TGTGCCAGCAGCCAATCTCCCCGGGCCTCACCAAGGGAGCTGTTTTTT
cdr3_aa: CASSQSPRASPRELFF

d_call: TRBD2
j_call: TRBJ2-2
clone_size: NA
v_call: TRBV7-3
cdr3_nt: TGTGCCAGCAGCCTACCCTCTAGCGGCGGAGGTACCGGGGAGCTGTTTTTT
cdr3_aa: CASSLPSSGGGTGELFF

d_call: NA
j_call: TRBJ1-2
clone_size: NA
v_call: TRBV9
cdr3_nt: TGTGCCAGCAGCCCGGGCCTAAACCACGGGGCCGGGGGCTACACCTTC
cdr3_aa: CASSPGLNHGAGGYTF

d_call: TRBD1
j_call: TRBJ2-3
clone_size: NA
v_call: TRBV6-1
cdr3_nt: TGTGCCAGCAGTGAACAGGGGGCGATCCCCACAGATACGCAGTATTTT
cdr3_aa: CASSEQGAIPTDTQYF

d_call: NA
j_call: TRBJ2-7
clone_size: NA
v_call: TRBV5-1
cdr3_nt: TGCGCCAGCAGCAATGGGGGGTCCTACGAGCAGTACTTC
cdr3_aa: CASSNGGSYEQYF

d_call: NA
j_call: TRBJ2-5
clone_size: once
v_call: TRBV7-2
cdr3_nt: TGTGCCAGCAGCCGGCGGACCCTGGGAGAGACCCAGTACTTC
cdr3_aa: CASSRRTLGETQYF

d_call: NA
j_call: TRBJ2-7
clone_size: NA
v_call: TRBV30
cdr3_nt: TGTGCCTGGAACAATAAGGGGGGCGGTTACGAGCAGTACTTC
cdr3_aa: CAWNNKGGGYEQYF

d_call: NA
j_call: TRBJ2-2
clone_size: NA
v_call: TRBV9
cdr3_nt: TGTGCCAGCAGGCAGGCGGGCACCGGGGAGCTGTTTTTT
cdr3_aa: CASRQAGTGELFF

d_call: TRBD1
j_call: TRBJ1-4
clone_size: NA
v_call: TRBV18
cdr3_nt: TGTGCCAGCTCGGTACAGGGGGCCTTTAATGAAAAACTGTTTTTT
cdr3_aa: CASSVQGAFNEKLFF

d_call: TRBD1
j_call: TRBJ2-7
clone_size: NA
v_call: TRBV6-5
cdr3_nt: TGTGCCAGCAGTGACAGGGGGGGGTACTACGAGCAGTACTTC
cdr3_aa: CASSDRGGYYEQYF

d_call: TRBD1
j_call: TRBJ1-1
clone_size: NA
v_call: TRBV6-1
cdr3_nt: TGTGCCAGTACTTACAGGGGGCGGACTGAAGCTTTCTTT
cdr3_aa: CASTYRGRTEAFF

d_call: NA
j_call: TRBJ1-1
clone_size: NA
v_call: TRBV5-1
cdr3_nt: TGCGCCAGCAGCTTTGTCGCAGACACTGAAGCTTTCTTT
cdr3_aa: CASSFVADTEAFF

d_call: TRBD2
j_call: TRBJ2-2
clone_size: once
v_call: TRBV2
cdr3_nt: TGTGCCAGCAGGGGAGCGGGATCCCCCGGGGAGCTGTTTTTT
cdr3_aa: CASRGAGSPGELFF

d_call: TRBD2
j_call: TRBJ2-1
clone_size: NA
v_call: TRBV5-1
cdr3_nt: TGCGCCAGCAGCTTAGGGCTAGCGGGGAATGAGCAGTTCTTC
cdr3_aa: CASSLGLAGNEQFF

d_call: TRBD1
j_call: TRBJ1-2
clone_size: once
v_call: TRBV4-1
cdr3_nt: TGCGCCAGCAGCCTGGGACAGATCAACTATGGCTACACCTTC
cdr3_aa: CASSLGQINYGYTF

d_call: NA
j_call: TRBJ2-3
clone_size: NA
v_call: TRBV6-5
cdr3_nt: TGTGCCAGCAGTTACAGGGTGGCTCCTAATACGCAGTATTTT
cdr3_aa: CASSYRVAPNTQYF